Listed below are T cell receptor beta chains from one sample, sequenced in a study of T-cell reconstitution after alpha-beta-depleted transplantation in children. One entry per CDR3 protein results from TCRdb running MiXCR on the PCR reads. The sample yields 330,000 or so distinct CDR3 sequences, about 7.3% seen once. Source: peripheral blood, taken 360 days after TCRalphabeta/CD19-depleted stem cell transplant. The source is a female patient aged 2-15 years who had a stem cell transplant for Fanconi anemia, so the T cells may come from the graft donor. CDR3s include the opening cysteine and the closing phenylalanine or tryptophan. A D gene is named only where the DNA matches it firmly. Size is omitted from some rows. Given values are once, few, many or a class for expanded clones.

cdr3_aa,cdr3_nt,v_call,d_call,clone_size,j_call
CASSQDGRTNTEAFF,TGCGCCAGCAGCCAAGACGGGAGAACGAACACTGAAGCTTTCTTT,TRBV4-3,.,many,TRBJ1-1
CASSYLFFGGGRDTQYF,TGTGCCAGCAGTTACCTCTTTTTCGGGGGGGGACGAGATACGCAGTATTTT,TRBV6-5,TRBD2,.,TRBJ2-3
CASSLAPWQEYTGELFF,TGTGCCAGCAGTTTAGCGCCCTGGCAGGAGTACACCGGGGAGCTGTTTTTT,TRBV28,.,many,TRBJ2-2
CASTMTSGIEQFF,TGTGCCAGCACAATGACTAGCGGGATTGAGCAGTTCTTC,TRBV12-3/TRBV12-4,TRBD2,many,TRBJ2-1
CASSYGTSLTGELFF,TGCGCCAGCAGCTACGGGACTAGCTTGACCGGGGAGCTGTTTTTT,TRBV5-1,TRBD2,many,TRBJ2-2
CASSSWPRNTEAFF,TGTGCCAGCAGCTCCTGGCCCAGAAACACTGAAGCTTTCTTT,TRBV28,.,.,TRBJ1-1
CATRRAGNTEAFF,TGTGCCACCAGGAGGGCGGGGAACACTGAAGCTTTCTTT,TRBV24-1,.,many,TRBJ1-1
CASSFELAGGLFF,TGTGCCAGCAGCTTCGAGCTAGCGGGAGGTCTGTTCTTC,TRBV7-7,TRBD2,few,TRBJ2-1
CATSDPGLGYNEQFF,TGTGCCACCAGTGATCCGGGACTAGGTTACAATGAGCAGTTCTTC,TRBV24-1,TRBD2,.,TRBJ2-1
CASSLRGRTEAFF,TGTGCCAGCAGCTTAAGGGGGCGCACTGAAGCTTTCTTT,TRBV7-8,TRBD1,few,TRBJ1-1
CASRKGYEQYF,TGTGCCAGCAGAAAGGGCTACGAGCAGTACTTC,TRBV27,.,many,TRBJ2-7
CASSEVEVNIQYF,TGTGCCAGCAGTGAAGTGGAGGTAAACATTCAGTACTTC,TRBV6-1,.,many,TRBJ2-4
CASSYIGQGLEAFF,TGTGCCAGCAGTTACATAGGACAGGGGTTGGAAGCTTTCTTT,TRBV6-5,TRBD1,many,TRBJ1-1
CSVDGTSGVFSYNEQFF,TGCAGCGTTGACGGGACTAGCGGGGTCTTCTCCTACAATGAGCAGTTCTTC,TRBV29-1,TRBD2,many,TRBJ2-1
CASSPWDRGRTEAFF,TGTGCCAGCAGCCCTTGGGACAGGGGGAGGACTGAAGCTTTCTTT,TRBV3-1,TRBD1,many,TRBJ1-1
CASSGVRVEQFF,TGTGCCAGCAGTGGCGTCCGGGTTGAGCAGTTCTTC,TRBV12-3/TRBV12-4,.,many,TRBJ2-1
CASRGASGSPDTQYF,TGTGCCAGCCGGGGGGCTAGCGGGAGTCCAGATACGCAGTATTTT,TRBV5-6,TRBD2,.,TRBJ2-3
CAISEGHSSYNEQFF,TGTGCCATCAGTGAGGGACACTCCTCCTACAATGAGCAGTTCTTC,TRBV10-3,.,many,TRBJ2-1
CASSSKGSMNTEAFF,TGTGCCAGCAGCTCAAAAGGTAGTATGAACACTGAAGCTTTCTTT,TRBV7-2,.,.,TRBJ1-1
CASSSPLTQYF,TGTGCCAGCAGTTCCCCTTTGACCCAGTACTTC,TRBV12-3/TRBV12-4,.,many,TRBJ2-5
CASSPGTVNSLYAETQYF,TGTGCCAGCAGCCCTGGGACAGTTAATAGTCTATACGCGGAGACCCAGTACTTC,TRBV11-1,TRBD1,.,TRBJ2-5
CASSLPGTYEQYF,TGCGCCAGCAGCTTGCCAGGGACCTACGAGCAGTACTTC,TRBV5-1,.,many,TRBJ2-7
CSARVYRGSGTEAFF,TGCAGTGCTAGGGTATACAGGGGATCGGGCACTGAAGCTTTCTTT,TRBV20-1,TRBD1,.,TRBJ1-1
CASSLVQGARRNTIYF,TGTGCCAGCAGTTTAGTTCAGGGGGCCAGGAGAAACACCATATATTTT,TRBV12-3/TRBV12-4,TRBD1,few,TRBJ1-3
CASSTTGVNEKLFF,TGTGCCAGCAGTACTACAGGGGTTAATGAAAAACTGTTTTTT,TRBV12-3/TRBV12-4,TRBD1,many,TRBJ1-4
CASSLYVTGEPETQYF,TGCGCCAGCAGCTTGTATGTGACAGGGGAACCGGAGACCCAGTACTTC,TRBV5-1,TRBD1,many,TRBJ2-5
CSARESLPYEQYF,TGCAGTGCTAGAGAGAGCCTCCCCTACGAGCAGTACTTC,TRBV20-1,.,many,TRBJ2-7
CASSSTGVRSPLHF,TGTGCCAGCAGCTCGACAGGGGTCCGTTCACCCCTCCACTTT,TRBV14,TRBD1,.,TRBJ1-6
CASSPSSTTWDIQYF,TGTGCCAGCAGCCCCTCCTCTACTACCTGGGACATTCAGTACTTC,TRBV4-2,.,many,TRBJ2-4
CASSAPREVIEQFF,TGTGCCAGCAGTGCTCCCAGGGAAGTAATTGAGCAGTTCTTC,TRBV28,.,.,TRBJ2-1
CASSLDGGSYNEQFF,TGTGCCAGCAGCTTAGACGGGGGCAGTTACAATGAGCAGTTCTTC,TRBV7-9,.,few,TRBJ2-1
CASSSPPGRFHTGELFF,TGTGCCAGCAGCTCACCCCCCGGGAGATTCCACACCGGGGAGCTGTTTTTT,TRBV7-9,.,few,TRBJ2-2
CTSSHGTSGRDTQYF,TGCACCAGCAGCCACGGGACTAGCGGGAGAGATACGCAGTATTTT,TRBV1,.,few,TRBJ2-3
CASSPREWGPSLEQYF,TGTGCCAGCAGCCCCCGGGAGTGGGGTCCATCCCTTGAGCAGTACTTC,TRBV7-9,.,few,TRBJ2-7
CSAPLGVGTIYF,TGCAGTGCCCCTCTCGGTGTGGGCACCATATATTTT,TRBV20-1,.,.,TRBJ1-3
CSASRGLARAYEQYF,TGCAGTGCTTCCCGAGGACTAGCGCGAGCCTACGAGCAGTACTTC,TRBV20-1,TRBD2,many,TRBJ2-7
CASSQDRGTDTQYF,TGTGCCAGCAGCCAAGATCGCGGCACAGATACGCAGTATTTT,TRBV4-2,.,many,TRBJ2-3
CASSLGRSGANVLTF,TGTGCCAGCAGCCTAGGCAGATCTGGGGCCAACGTCCTGACTTTC,TRBV11-3,.,few,TRBJ2-6
CASSPIPGPAGGSGYTF,TGTGCCAGCAGCCCAATTCCAGGCCCAGCAGGGGGCTCTGGCTACACCTTC,TRBV4-2,TRBD1,.,TRBJ1-2
CASSPYSSTDTQYF,TGTGCCAGCAGCCCGTACTCGAGCACAGATACGCAGTATTTT,TRBV3-1,.,few,TRBJ2-3
CASSLSGTHAWGTQYF,TGCGCCAGCAGCCTCTCCGGGACACACGCATGGGGGACCCAGTACTTC,TRBV5-1,.,many,TRBJ2-5
CASSDTGGYGYTF,TGTGCCAGCAGTGATACAGGGGGCTATGGCTACACCTTC,TRBV12-3/TRBV12-4,TRBD1,few,TRBJ1-2
CASKVRREAKSYEQYF,TGTGCCAGCAAGGTCCGGCGGGAGGCTAAGTCCTACGAGCAGTACTTC,TRBV6-1,TRBD2,few,TRBJ2-7
CASRTLLTAYQETQYF,TGTGCCAGCAGAACCCTCCTCACGGCGTACCAAGAGACCCAGTACTTC,TRBV6-2/TRBV6-3,.,.,TRBJ2-5
CASSSTGTGGIAGELFF,TGCGCCAGCAGCTCTACCGGGACAGGGGGCATCGCCGGGGAGCTGTTTTTT,TRBV5-1,TRBD1,.,TRBJ2-2
CASSQAPSGGRDEQFF,TGTGCCAGCAGCCAAGCCCCTAGCGGGGGGCGGGATGAGCAGTTCTTC,TRBV4-2,TRBD2,.,TRBJ2-1
CASSLGQPRAVTGELFF,TGTGCCAGCAGCTTAGGGCAACCCAGGGCGGTCACCGGGGAGCTGTTTTTT,TRBV7-9,.,many,TRBJ2-2
CASSDSRTIGELFF,TGCGCCAGCAGTGATTCTCGGACTATCGGGGAGCTGTTTTTT,TRBV10-1,.,.,TRBJ2-2